A single sample is the source of the 10 T cell receptor beta chains below, sequenced in a study of cytomegalovirus exposure and HLA in healthy donors. PCR used 60 Vbeta primers and 13 Jbeta primers. Clones were read by immunoSEQ multiplex PCR, and TCRdb kept only the in-frame ones, dropping some. The table records 170,000 or so clones, about 80% of them present only once. The material sequenced was PBMCs. These receptors were taken from a woman aged 25 to 39 in good health and CMV-seropositive.

This sequence joins TRBV2 and TRBJ2-7; the D gene is possibly TRBD1 (7 bases). CDR1 is SNHLY, CDR2 FYNNEI, per germline. The CDR3 is 13 residues long. The ends were cut back, 5 bases at V and 5 bases at J, with 13 bases in the middle. This CDR3 is CASSIRGVDEQYF. CDR3 nucleotides: TGTGCCAGCAGTATCAGGGGGGTTGACGAGCAGTACTTC.

Here the CDR3 DNA reads TGCGCCAGCACCAGGTCAGGGGCCCATGGCTACACCTTC. Encoded protein: CASTRSGAHGYTF. V usage is TRBV5-1 and J usage is TRBJ1-2; the D gene is possibly TRBD1 (6 bases). In germline, CDR1 is SGHRS, CDR2 YFSETQ. With 6 bases removed from V and 6 bases from J, the gap between germline ends came to 15 bases. The CDR3 is 13 residues long. The full variable domain, in which reference TRBV5-1 and TRBJ1-2 provide the parts outside the CDR3, is KAGVTQTPRYLIKTRGQQVTLSCSPISGHRSVSWYQQTPGQGLQFLFEYFSETQRNKGNFPGRFSGRQFSNSRSEMNVSTLELGDSALYLCASTRSGAHGYTFGSGTRLTVV.

The rearrangement links TRBV5-1 to TRBJ1-1; tentative D call: TRBD1 (5 bases). V was trimmed by 3 bases and J by 1 base, leaving 10 bases between them. From germline, CDR1 is SGHRS and CDR2 YFSETQ. The CDR3 contains 14 residues. This CDR3 is CASSSSTGNTEAFF. The DNA for the CDR3 is TGCGCCAGCAGCTCCTCAACAGGGAACACTGAAGCTTTCTTT.

The chain is built from TRBV6-6 and TRBJ1-2, with 9 bases that match TRBD1. V dropped 2 bases and J dropped 8; count of bases not matched to a gene: 6. Per germline, CDR1 MNHNY and CDR2 SVGAGI (reference sequence). CDR3 length: 14 amino acids. CDR3 amino acids: CASSYALTGGGYTF. CDR3 coding DNA: TGTGCCAGCAGTTACGCCCTGACAGGGGGAGGCTACACCTTC.

The chain joins TRBV4-2 to TRBJ2-2, with 8 bases fitting TRBD2. Losses at the gene ends were 0 bases for V and 6 bases for J; bases not matched to a gene: 9. The germline CDR1 and CDR2 sequences are LGHNA and YNFKEQ. CDR3 size: 17 residues. CDR3 DNA sequence: TGTGCCAGCAGCCAAGAGTGGCGGGAGGTTCTGGCCGGGGAGCTGTTTTTT. Translating gives CASSQEWREVLAGELFF.

V is TRBV2 and J is TRBJ2-4, with D maybe TRBD2 (5 bases). V lost 7 bases and J 9 bases, leaving 10 bases between the germline ends. The CDR3 runs to 11 residues. Germline-derived CDR1 and CDR2 are SNHLY and FYNNEI. The CDR3 sequence is CASKEETIQYF. The CDR3 DNA reads as TGTGCCAGCAAGGAGGAAACCATTCAGTACTTC. The full variable domain, its missing parts supplied by reference TRBV2 and TRBJ2-4, is EPEVTQTPSHQVTQMGQEVILRCVPISNHLYFYWYRQILGQKVEFLVSFYNNEISEKSEIFDDQFSVERPDGSNFTLKIRSTKLEDSAMYFCASKEETIQYFGAGTRLSVL.

This sequence joins TRBV25-1 and TRBJ1-5, with TRBD1 matching over 9 bases. Germline lookup yields CDR1 MGHDK and CDR2 SYGVNS. The J segment lost 6 bases and the V segment lost 6 bases, leaving 6 bases of the junction unmatched. The CDR3 contains 14 residues. CDR3 in amino acids: CASSDTGGGQPQHF. The CDR3 DNA reads as TGTGCCAGCAGCGACACAGGGGGCGGTCAGCCCCAGCATTTT.

V and J are TRBV11-1 and TRBJ2-1; TRBD2 matches at 11 bases. V trimming: 5 bases; J trimming: 7 bases; junction bases outside the gene matches: 13. In germline, CDR1 is SGHAT, CDR2 FQDESV (reference sequence). The CDR3 contains 17 residues. CDR3 in amino acids: CASSSPTSGIYKNEQFF. The CDR3 DNA sequence: TGTGCCAGCAGCAGCCCGACTAGCGGGATATATAAAAATGAGCAGTTCTTC.

This clone has just one count. The gene calls are TRBV4-3 and TRBJ1-2; maybe TRBD1 (5 bases). This CDR3 has 14 residues. CDR1 LGHNA and CDR2 YSLEER come from the germline V gene. Trimming pared 0 bases from V and 4 bases from J, leaving 9 bases between. CDR3 sequence: CASSQDQGGYGYTF. In DNA form, the CDR3 reads TGCGCCAGCAGCCAAGATCAGGGAGGCTATGGCTACACCTTC.

The rearrangement uses TRBV5-3 and TRBJ1-1; D gene unclear. TRBV5-3 is noted as an ORF with a role that remains uncertain. Between the trimmed V and J ends, which lost 0 bases and 4 bases, there was a span of 16 bases. The CDR3 is 16 residues long. Here the CDR3 DNA reads TGTGCCAGAAGCTTGGGACCCGTCGGAGGATCCACTGAAGCTTTCTTT. It is translated as CARSLGPVGGSTEAFF.